This T cell receptor beta chain originates from a study of blood T cell repertoires in COVID-19. Study-level information: Samples taken during acute and convalescent COVID-19 were collected in the United States, Italy and Spain. PBMCs, B-cell-depleted T cells, or T cells provided the cDNA or gDNA that made up the material.

The authors' processing: Amplified reference gene primers provided the basis for estimating nucleated cell counts. Repertoires were generated with immunoSEQ multiplex PCR, while TCRdb's copy carries only in-frame clones and drops some. That table supplies the V and J calls and clone size; D and trimming were determined from the DNA. Of tens of thousands of clones in the sample, approximately 90% were seen once. This CDR3 contains 15 residues. V lost 3 bases and J lost 0, with 10 bases in between. The germline CDR1 and CDR2 sequences are MNHEY and SMNVEV (reference sequence). The sequenced sample consisted of peripheral blood. J is TRBJ2-3 and V is TRBV27; D possibly corresponds to TRBD2 (6 bases). This clonotype was obtained from a woman older than 75 with active or convalescent COVID-19. Here the CDR3 reads CASSLRGLSTDTQYF. The CDR3 DNA reads TGTGCCAGCAGTTTGCGGGGTCTAAGCACAGATACGCAGTATTTT.